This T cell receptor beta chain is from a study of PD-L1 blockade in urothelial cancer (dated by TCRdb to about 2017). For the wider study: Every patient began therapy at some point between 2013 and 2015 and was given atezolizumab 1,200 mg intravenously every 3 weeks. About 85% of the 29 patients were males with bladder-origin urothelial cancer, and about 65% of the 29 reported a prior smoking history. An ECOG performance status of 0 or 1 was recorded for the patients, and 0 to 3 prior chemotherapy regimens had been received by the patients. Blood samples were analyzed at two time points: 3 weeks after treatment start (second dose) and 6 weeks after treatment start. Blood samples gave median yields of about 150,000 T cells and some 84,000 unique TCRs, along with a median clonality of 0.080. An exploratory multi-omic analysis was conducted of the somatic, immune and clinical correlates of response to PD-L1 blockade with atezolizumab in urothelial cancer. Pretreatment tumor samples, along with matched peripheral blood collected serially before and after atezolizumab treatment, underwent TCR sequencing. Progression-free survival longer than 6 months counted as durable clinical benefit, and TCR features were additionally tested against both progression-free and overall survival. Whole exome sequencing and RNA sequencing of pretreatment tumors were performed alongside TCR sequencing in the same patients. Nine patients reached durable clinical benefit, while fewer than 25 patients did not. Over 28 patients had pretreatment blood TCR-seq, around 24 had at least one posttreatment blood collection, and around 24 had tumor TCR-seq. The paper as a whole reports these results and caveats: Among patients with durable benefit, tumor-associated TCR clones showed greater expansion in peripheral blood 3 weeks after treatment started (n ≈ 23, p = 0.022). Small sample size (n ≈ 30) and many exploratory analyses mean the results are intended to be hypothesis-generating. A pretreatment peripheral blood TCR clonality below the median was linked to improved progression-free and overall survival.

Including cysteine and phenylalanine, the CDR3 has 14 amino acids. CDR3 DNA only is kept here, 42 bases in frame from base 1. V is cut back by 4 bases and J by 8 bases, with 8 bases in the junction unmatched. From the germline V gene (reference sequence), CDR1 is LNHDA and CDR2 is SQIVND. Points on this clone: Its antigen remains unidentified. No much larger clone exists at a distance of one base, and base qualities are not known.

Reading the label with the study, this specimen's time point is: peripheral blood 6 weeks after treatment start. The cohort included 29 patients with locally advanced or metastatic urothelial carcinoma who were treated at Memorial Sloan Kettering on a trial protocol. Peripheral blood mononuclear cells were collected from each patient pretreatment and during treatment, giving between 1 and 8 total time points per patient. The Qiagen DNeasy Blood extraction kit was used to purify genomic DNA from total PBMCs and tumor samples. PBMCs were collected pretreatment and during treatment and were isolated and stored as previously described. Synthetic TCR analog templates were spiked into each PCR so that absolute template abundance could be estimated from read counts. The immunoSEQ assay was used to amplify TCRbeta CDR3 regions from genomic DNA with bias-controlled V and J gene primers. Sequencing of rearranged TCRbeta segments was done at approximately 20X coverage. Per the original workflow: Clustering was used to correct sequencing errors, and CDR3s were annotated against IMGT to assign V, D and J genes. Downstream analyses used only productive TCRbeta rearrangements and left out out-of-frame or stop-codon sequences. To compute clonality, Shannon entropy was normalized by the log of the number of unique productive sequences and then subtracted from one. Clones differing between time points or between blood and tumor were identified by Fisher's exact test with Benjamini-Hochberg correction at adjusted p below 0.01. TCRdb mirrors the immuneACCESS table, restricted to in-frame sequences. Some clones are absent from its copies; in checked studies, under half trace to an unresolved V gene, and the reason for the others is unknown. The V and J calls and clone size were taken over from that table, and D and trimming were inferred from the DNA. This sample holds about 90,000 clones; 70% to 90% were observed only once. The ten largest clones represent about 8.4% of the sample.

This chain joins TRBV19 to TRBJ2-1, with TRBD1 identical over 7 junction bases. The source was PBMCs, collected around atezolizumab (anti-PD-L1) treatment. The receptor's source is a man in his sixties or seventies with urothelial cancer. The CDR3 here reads CASSKGARLDEQFF. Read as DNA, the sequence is TGTGCCAGTAGTAAGGGGGCCAGGTTAGATGAGCAGTTCTTC.